The 27 T cell receptor beta chains presented below share a single source sample, sequenced in a study of CXCR4 blockade with PD-1 therapy in pancreatic cancer. Generated by immunoSEQ multiplex PCR, the TCRdb table keeps only in-frame clones and is missing some. The sample holds fewer than 6,500 clones, 45% to 60% seen once. The sequenced material came from tumor tissue. The receptors shown here come from a human donor with pancreatic ductal adenocarcinoma.

This chain links TRBV29-1 with TRBJ2-3; D is possibly TRBD1 (6 bases). The V gene lost 3 bases and the J gene lost 6 bases, with 19 bases spanning the gap. Germline V gene lookup returns CDR1 SQVTM and CDR2 ANQGSEA. The length of the CDR3 is 15 residues. CDR3 bases: TGCAGCGTTGACCTCAGACAGGCCGGTTCGGATACGCAGTATTTT. Residues: CSVDLRQAGSDTQYF.

The rearrangement links TRBV19 to TRBJ1-2; D is unclear. The CDR3 contains 13 residues. V lost 7 bases and J lost 7, with 16 bases in between. CDR1 and CDR2 (germline): LNHDA, SQIVND (reference sequence). CDR3 sequence: CASNGNPGSGYTF. The DNA of the CDR3 is TGTGCCAGTAACGGGAATCCTGGGAGTGGCTACACCTTC.

V gene TRBV15 combines with J gene TRBJ2-7; 10 nucleotides align to TRBD2. With 1 base clipped from V and 3 bases from J, the junction kept 3 bases outside the gene matches. Looked up from germline, CDR1 is LNHNV and CDR2 is YYDKDF (reference sequence). This CDR3 has 15 amino acids. CDR3 DNA: TGTGCCACCAGCAGAGCCGCTAGCGGGGGCTACGAGCAGTACTTC. This sequence encodes CATSRAASGGYEQYF.

The chain uses TRBV6-8 and TRBJ1-4; weak D call: TRBD1 (5 bases). Germline V gene data show CDR1 as MNHGY and CDR2 as SAAAGT. Trimming pared 5 bases from V and 0 bases from J, leaving 19 bases between. The CDR3 covers 18 residues. CDR3 sequence reads: CASSVFSRAESTNEKLFF. The CDR3 DNA sequence: TGTGCCAGCAGTGTTTTTTCCAGGGCCGAGTCAACTAATGAAAAACTGTTTTTT.

This chain uses TRBV29-1 with TRBJ2-2; 7 nucleotides align to TRBD2. Germline trimming cut 5 bases from V and 8 bases from J; bases unmatched to any gene: 11. The CDR3 is 14 amino acids. Germline values: CDR1 SQVTM, CDR2 ANQGSEA. CDR3 coding DNA: TGCAGCGTTCTGCTGGGGAGCGGGGTAGGGGAGCTGTTTTTT. It specifies CSVLLGSGVGELFF.

This chain joins TRBV6-8 and TRBJ2-2; 7 bases agree with TRBD1. The germline V gene encodes CDR1 MNHGY and CDR2 SAAAGT. Trimming took 6 bases from V and 7 from J; bases not matched to a gene: 5. There are 13 residues in the CDR3. The CDR3 loop reads CASRRQGDGELFF. The DNA for the CDR3 is TGTGCCAGCAGAAGACAGGGAGACGGGGAGCTGTTTTTT.

Within the sample, this clone is medium-sized. The gene calls are TRBV11-3 and TRBJ1-2; D possibly corresponds to TRBD1 (6 bases). The germline V gene encodes CDR1 SGHNT and CDR2 YENEEA. The length of the CDR3 is 16 residues. Trimming removed 5 bases from V and 5 bases from J, with 21 bases in between. Here the CDR3 DNA reads TGTGCCAGCAGCCCTACAGGGTTAGGGCGGGTTTATGGCTACACCTTC. It is translated as CASSPTGLGRVYGYTF. The whole variable domain, filled in from reference TRBV11-3 and TRBJ1-2, reads EAGVVQSPRYKIIEKKQPVAFWCNPISGHNTLYWYLQNLGQGPELLIRYENEEAVDDSQLPKDRFSAERLKGVDSTLKIQPAELGDSAVYLCASSPTGLGRVYGYTFGSGTRLTVV.

The rearrangement uses TRBV19 and TRBJ1-6, with 8 bases lining up with TRBD1. This CDR3 is 15 amino acids long. Unmatched junction bases numbered 8, after V lost 3 bases and J lost 10 bases. Germline CDR1 LNHDA, CDR2 SQIVND (reference sequence). The CDR3 protein is CASSISQGANSPLHF. CDR3 nucleotide sequence: TGTGCCAGTAGTATCAGTCAGGGGGCAAACTCACCCCTCCACTTT.

This clone showed up just once. The genes are TRBV19 and TRBJ2-3; 12 bases match TRBD2. The germline CDR1 and CDR2 sequences are LNHDA and SQIVND (reference sequence). This CDR3 contains 16 residues. Germline trimming cut 5 bases from V and 0 bases from J; bases unmatched to any gene: 3. The CDR3 is CASSVGLAGSTDTQYF. CDR3 DNA: TGTGCCAGTAGTGTAGGACTAGCGGGAAGCACAGATACGCAGTATTTT.

The chain carries TRBV18 and TRBJ1-5; D is unresolved. Germline loops: CDR1 KGHSH, CDR2 LQKENI. Trimming took 2 bases from V and 2 from J, leaving 4 bases between them. The CDR3 is made up of 13 amino acids. The CDR3 loop reads CASSPGGNQPQHF. CDR3 nucleotide sequence: TGTGCCAGCTCACCAGGGGGCAATCAGCCCCAGCATTTT.

This clone was seen only once. This chain uses TRBV30 with TRBJ1-5; D uncertain. The CDR3 length is 15 residues. Germline CDR1 reads GTSNPN; CDR2 reads SVGIG (reference sequence). Trimming left V 3 bases short and J 1 base short, with 13 bases between. CDR3 coding DNA: TGTGCCTGGAGCAGTATCTGGGGAAGCAATCAGCCCCAGCATTTT. It translates to CAWSSIWGSNQPQHF.

The CDR3 bases are TGTGCCAGTAGTACGGGCCTTGAGGGGAAACTGTTTTTT. It translates to CASSTGLEGKLFF. The chain recombines TRBV19 with TRBJ1-4, with D perhaps TRBD1 (5 bases). This CDR3 has 13 residues. The V gene's germline CDR1 is LNHDA and CDR2 SQIVND (reference sequence). The germline V and J ends were trimmed by 4 bases and 11 bases, with 14 bases remaining between them.

The genes are TRBV19 and TRBJ2-7; TRBD2 matches 7 bases. From germline, CDR1 is LNHDA and CDR2 SQIVND (reference sequence). V trimming: 3 bases; J trimming: 6 bases; junction bases outside the gene matches: 2. The CDR3 spans 12 residues. The CDR3 sequence: CASSIRGSEQYF. The CDR3 DNA sequence: TGTGCCAGTAGTATCCGCGGGAGCGAGCAGTACTTC.

This chain connects TRBV6-7 to TRBJ1-2; D gene unclear. TRBV6-7 counts as an open reading frame of uncertain function. The ends were cut back, 0 bases at V and 0 bases at J, with 17 bases in the middle. This CDR3 has 18 residues. Here the CDR3 DNA reads TGTGCCAGCAGTTACTCTCGGGAAGGATTGCCAGCTAACTATGGCTACACCTTC. Amino acids: CASSYSREGLPANYGYTF.

This chain connects TRBV25-1 to TRBJ1-3; D gene ambiguous. The CDR3 totals 12 residues. The V gene's germline CDR1 is MGHDK and CDR2 SYGVNS. V was pared by 6 bases and J by 0 bases, with 3 bases between. The CDR3 nucleotides are TGTGCCAGCAGCCTCTCTGGAAACACCATATATTTT. This encodes CASSLSGNTIYF. The whole variable domain, filled in from reference TRBV25-1 and TRBJ1-3, reads EADIYQTPRYLVIGTGKKITLECSQTMGHDKMYWYQQDPGMELHLIHYSYGVNSTEKGDLSSESTVSRIRTEHFPLTLESARPSHTSQYLCASSLSGNTIYFGEGSWLTVV.

The rearrangement links TRBV28 to TRBJ2-7; TRBD2 agrees at 14 bases. There are 16 residues in the CDR3. The V and J ends lost 7 bases and 6 bases, in that order; junction bases with no gene match: 11. Germline V gene lookup returns CDR1 MDHEN and CDR2 SYDVKM. The DNA for the CDR3 is TGTGCCAGCAAAGAACCGGGACTAGCGGGAGTGGGCGAGCAGTACTTC. Translation: CASKEPGLAGVGEQYF.

The rearrangement links TRBV29-1 to TRBJ2-7; D not resolved. The CDR3 sequence is 14 residues long. Germline assignment: CDR1 SQVTM and CDR2 ANQGSEA. CDR3 in DNA: TGCAGTGGTGGTAGAAGGAGAATCTCCTACGAGCAGTACTTC. The encoded protein is CSGGRRRISYEQYF.

The rearrangement links TRBV19 to TRBJ1-5; TRBD1 is a possible D gene (6 bases). The CDR3 is made up of 14 amino acids. CDR1 and CDR2 from the germline V gene are LNHDA and SQIVND (reference sequence). The germline V and J ends were trimmed by 7 bases and 4 bases, with 14 bases remaining between them. In DNA, the CDR3 is TGTGCCAGTACAAACAGGGACCAAAATCAGCCCCAGCATTTT. As protein: CASTNRDQNQPQHF.

V gene TRBV9 combines with J gene TRBJ2-1; 12 nucleotides match TRBD2. The germline CDR1 and CDR2 sequences are SGDLS and YYNGEE. The CDR3 spans 17 residues. With V trimmed by 4 bases and J by 5 bases, 10 bases remained unmatched. The CDR3 loop reads CASSLERLAGVHNEQFF. The CDR3 DNA reads as TGTGCCAGCAGCCTTGAAAGACTAGCGGGAGTCCACAATGAGCAGTTCTTC.

The chain combines TRBV4-1 with TRBJ2-7; D call uncertain. With 4 bases removed from V and 1 base from J, the gap between germline ends came to 17 bases. Germline V gene lookup returns CDR1 MGHRA and CDR2 YSYEKL. This CDR3 is built from 16 residues. For the CDR3, the DNA is TGCGCCAGCAGCCCCGGGTACGGTGGGTTATCCTACGAGCAGTACTTC. Translating gives CASSPGYGGLSYEQYF.

The chain joins TRBV6-8 to TRBJ2-2, with 7 nucleotides matching TRBD2. Trimming cost V 5 bases and J 3 bases; bases outside gene matches: 3. CDR3 length equals 14 residues. Per the germline V gene, CDR1 is MNHGY and CDR2 is SAAAGT. The CDR3 reads CASSDGLDTGELFF. In DNA form, the CDR3 reads TGTGCCAGCAGTGACGGACTAGACACCGGGGAGCTGTTTTTT.

The genes are TRBV15 and TRBJ1-2; D call uncertain. The V gene lost 6 bases and the J gene lost 5 bases, with 22 bases spanning the gap. CDR1 is LNHNV and CDR2 is YYDKDF in the germline V gene (reference sequence). The CDR3 extends over 16 amino acids. CDR3 region: CATSSSGSFSMYGYTF. DNA of the CDR3: TGTGCCACCAGTTCAAGCGGGAGTTTTTCGATGTATGGCTACACCTTC. The whole variable domain, remainder taken from reference TRBV15 and TRBJ1-2, is DAMVIQNPRYQVTQFGKPVTLSCSQTLNHNVMYWYQQKSSQAPKLLFHYYDKDFNNEADTPDNFQSRRPNTSFCFLDIRSPGLGDTAMYLCATSSSGSFSMYGYTFGSGTRLTVV.

CDR3 sequence (DNA): TGTGCCAGCACTCCAGGGGCTACAAACTATGGCTACACCTTC. It translates to CASTPGATNYGYTF. The chain is built from TRBV28 and TRBJ1-2, with D possibly being TRBD1 (6 bases). This CDR3 is 14 amino acids long. CDR1 is MDHEN, CDR2 SYDVKM, per germline. The germline V and J ends were trimmed by 7 bases and 2 bases, with 14 bases remaining between them.

This clone is medium-sized in the sample. Here the CDR3 reads CASSQLDNAGNTIYF. CDR3 coding DNA: TGCGCCAGCAGCCAATTAGACAACGCTGGAAACACCATATATTTT. The chain couples TRBV4-1 to TRBJ1-3, with D unclear. Per the germline V gene, CDR1 is MGHRA and CDR2 is YSYEKL. Trimming took off 2 bases at V and 2 bases at J, with 10 bases between the two ends. The CDR3 runs to 15 residues.

The chain uses TRBV19 and TRBJ2-7, with 12 bases fitting TRBD1. V lost 3 bases, J lost 2 bases, and 5 bases stayed unmatched. The CDR3 loop spans 16 amino acids. Germline CDR1 reads LNHDA; CDR2 reads SQIVND (reference sequence). The CDR3 DNA reads TGTGCCAGTAGTATCCGGGGGACAGGGGGCGCCTACGAGCAGTACTTC. Protein product: CASSIRGTGGAYEQYF.

This clone has only a few counts. The germline gene is not matched at one end of the junction; a read error may be the cause. The genes are TRBV28 and TRBJ2-5; D is possibly TRBD1 or TRBD2 (5 bases each). Germline CDR1 reads MDHEN; CDR2 reads SYDVKM. The length of the CDR3 is 15 residues. This chain's CDR3 is CASSPSRGRQETQYF. In nucleotides, the CDR3 is TGTGCCAGCAGTCCCAGCCGGGGACGCCAAGAGACCCAATACTTC.

This sequence joins TRBV6-8 and TRBJ2-5, with 7 bases matching TRBD2. The CDR3 is 15 amino acids. Germline lookup yields CDR1 MNHGY and CDR2 SAAAGT. V was clipped by 2 bases and J by 5 bases; unmatched bases: 8. CDR3 amino acids: CASSYDFLGGETQYF. The CDR3 region has the DNA TGTGCCAGCAGTTACGACTTCTTGGGAGGGGAGACCCAGTACTTC.